These 27 T cell receptor beta chains came from one sample sequenced in a study of OX40 agonist ivuxolimab in advanced cancers. Sequencing used immunoSEQ multiplex PCR; TCRdb keeps in-frame clones, though not all of them. Of fewer than 100,000 clones in the sample, more than 75% were seen once. The sample in question was CD4+ or CD8+ T cells sorted from blood, obtained in a trial of the OX40 agonist ivuxolimab. The receptors originated from an adult with an advanced solid tumor such as melanoma, head and neck, liver or kidney cancer.

This chain links TRBV19 with TRBJ1-2; D uncertain. Germline lookup yields CDR1 LNHDA and CDR2 SQIVND (reference sequence). V was pared by 3 bases and J by 0 bases, with 5 bases between. The CDR3 loop spans 13 amino acids. Written as DNA, the CDR3 is TGTGCCAGTAGTATTCAGCCTAACTATGGCTACACCTTC. It codes for CASSIQPNYGYTF.

The chain is built from TRBV25-1 and TRBJ1-6; D is perhaps TRBD1 (6 bases). This CDR3 is 16 amino acids long. V dropped 2 bases and J dropped 9 bases, with 17 bases sitting between them. Germline values: CDR1 MGHDK, CDR2 SYGVNS. CDR3: CASSEHPRGMGSPLHF. Written as DNA, the CDR3 is TGTGCCAGCAGTGAACATCCGAGGGGGATGGGTTCACCCCTCCACTTT. Full variable domain (remainder filled in from reference TRBV25-1 and TRBJ1-6): EADIYQTPRYLVIGTGKKITLECSQTMGHDKMYWYQQDPGMELHLIHYSYGVNSTEKGDLSSESTVSRIRTEHFPLTLESARPSHTSQYLCASSEHPRGMGSPLHFGNGTRLTVT.

The rearrangement links TRBV5-4 to TRBJ1-5; D may be TRBD1 (6 bases). The germline CDR1 and CDR2 sequences are SGHNT and YYREEE (reference sequence). The CDR3 is 18 residues long. V was trimmed by 5 bases and J by 0 bases, leaving 21 bases between them. CDR3 residues: CASSSGTTQRVSNQPQHF. DNA for the CDR3: TGTGCCAGCAGTTCCGGGACAACACAGAGGGTTAGCAATCAGCCCCAGCATTTT.

This clone was seen a single time. CDR3 sequence: CASSIAPPGLAGLSSYNEQFF. In nucleotides, the CDR3 is TGTGCCAGTAGTATAGCTCCTCCGGGACTAGCGGGATTAAGCTCCTACAATGAGCAGTTCTTC. V gene TRBV19 combines with J gene TRBJ2-1, with 13 bases that match TRBD2. V dropped 1 base and J dropped 0; count of bases not matched to a gene: 12. From germline, CDR1 is LNHDA and CDR2 SQIVND (reference sequence). CDR3 length equals 21 residues.

This chain uses TRBV7-2 with TRBJ1-2, with a possible D match to TRBD1 (6 bases). CDR1 SGHTA and CDR2 FQGNSA come from the germline V gene. This CDR3 is 14 amino acids long. V lost 10 bases, J lost 2 bases, and 17 bases lay in between. The CDR3 region is CATSRDNRNYGYTF. CDR3 bases: TGTGCCACCTCCCGGGACAACCGAAACTATGGCTACACCTTC.

This clone showed up just a few times. This chain joins TRBV6-5 and TRBJ1-3; 8 bases match TRBD1. Trimming at V came to 4 bases and at J to 2 bases, leaving 7 bases not matched to a gene. The CDR3 contains 16 residues. CDR1 and CDR2 from the germline V gene are MNHEY and SVGAGI. The CDR3 region has the DNA TGTGCCAGCAGTTCTTGGGACAGGACTGCTGGAAACACCATATATTTT. Encoded protein: CASSSWDRTAGNTIYF.

This chain links TRBV5-1 with TRBJ2-3; D gene uncertain. The CDR3 consists of 11 residues. Germline CDR1 SGHRS, CDR2 YFSETQ. Deletions cut 4 bases from V and 6 bases from J, with 6 bases between. Here the CDR3 DNA reads TGCGCCAGCAGCAGAGGTGATACGCAGTATTTT. Its protein product is CASSRGDTQYF.

This chain uses TRBV11-3 with TRBJ2-1; D call uncertain. The CDR3 runs to 12 residues. Looked up from germline, CDR1 is SGHNT and CDR2 is YENEEA. V was clipped by 4 bases and J by 6 bases, with 7 bases between them. The CDR3 protein is CASSYYRNEQFF. In DNA, the CDR3 is TGTGCCAGCAGCTATTACCGCAATGAGCAGTTCTTC.

The chain links TRBV28 to TRBJ1-1; the D is unclear. The germline CDR1 and CDR2 sequences are MDHEN and SYDVKM. V was pared by 2 bases and J by 1 base, with 5 bases between. This CDR3 spans 13 amino acids. The CDR3, as DNA: TGTGCCAGCAGTTTAGAGTGGAACACTGAAGCTTTCTTT. Encoded protein: CASSLEWNTEAFF.

The chain joins TRBV4-2 to TRBJ2-1; 11 nucleotides agree with TRBD2. This CDR3 has 16 amino acids. Germline V gene data show CDR1 as LGHNA and CDR2 as YNFKEQ. V shed 2 bases, J shed 6 bases, and the junction held 6 bases outside the gene matches. CDR3 sequence: CASSQHLAGGGNEQFF. For the CDR3, the DNA is TGTGCCAGCAGCCAACACTTAGCGGGAGGGGGCAATGAGCAGTTCTTC.

The V and J genes are TRBV7-3 and TRBJ2-3; the match to TRBD2 covers 9 bases. V was clipped by 2 bases and J by 0 bases; unmatched bases: 9. The CDR3 consists of 18 residues. Looked up from germline, CDR1 is SGHTA and CDR2 is FQGTGA. This CDR3 reads CASSLFTTTSGSTDTQYF. CDR3 sequence (DNA): TGTGCCAGCAGCTTATTTACCACTACTAGCGGGAGCACAGATACGCAGTATTTT.

This clone occurred a few times. The chain combines TRBV4-1 with TRBJ2-1; TRBD2 matches at 8 bases. The CDR3 runs to 15 residues. The trim removed 4 bases at V and 8 bases at J, leaving 10 bases unmatched. Germline-derived CDR1 and CDR2 are MGHRA and YSYEKL. CDR3 DNA: TGCGCCAGCAGCCCCGGGAGGGGACGGGAGGATGAGCAGTTCTTC. Protein sequence: CASSPGRGREDEQFF.

The rearrangement links TRBV7-8 to TRBJ2-1; 8 nucleotides line up with TRBD1. Germline loops: CDR1 SGHVS, CDR2 FQNEAQ. Germline trimming cut 5 bases from V and 2 bases from J; bases unmatched to any gene: 5. The CDR3 has 15 residues. CDR3 nucleotides: TGTGCCAGCAGCACGGACAGGGCGACCTACAATGAGCAGTTCTTC. The encoded protein is CASSTDRATYNEQFF.

The V and J genes are TRBV11-1 and TRBJ2-5; D call uncertain. This CDR3 is built from 12 residues. V lost 1 base and J 5 bases, leaving 5 bases between the germline ends. CDR1 is SGHAT, CDR2 FQDESV, per germline (reference sequence). This chain's CDR3 is CASSLVTETQYF. The CDR3 DNA reads as TGTGCCAGCAGCTTAGTAACGGAGACCCAGTACTTC.

V gene TRBV28 combines with J gene TRBJ2-4; 9 bases agree with TRBD1. The CDR3 has 17 amino acids. J lost 1 base, V lost 1 base, and 5 bases had no gene match. The germline CDR1 and CDR2 sequences are MDHEN and SYDVKM. As DNA, the CDR3 is TGTGCCAGCAGTTTATATGGACAGGGGAGGGCCAAAAACATTCAGTACTTC. Residues: CASSLYGQGRAKNIQYF.

The chain combines TRBV7-2 with TRBJ1-5; D uncertain. CDR1 is SGHTA, CDR2 FQGNSA, per germline. Between the trimmed V and J ends, which lost 0 bases and 7 bases, there was a span of 7 bases. The CDR3 is 13 amino acids. In DNA form, the CDR3 reads TGTGCCAGCAGCTTAGCCGGGGAACAGCCCCAGCATTTT. Protein product: CASSLAGEQPQHF.

The chain couples TRBV20-1 to TRBJ1-1; maybe TRBD1 (5 bases). The CDR3 sequence is 10 residues long. Looked up from germline, CDR1 is DFQATT and CDR2 is SNEGSKA (reference sequence). V was trimmed by 5 bases and J by 8 bases, leaving 9 bases between them. Here the CDR3 reads CSAYRGEAFF. CDR3 nucleotide sequence: TGCAGTGCTTACCGGGGCGAAGCTTTCTTT.

J is TRBJ1-5 and V is TRBV6-4; tentatively, D is TRBD1 (5 bases). Trimming cost V 2 bases and J 6 bases, with 14 bases left between them. The CDR3 has 15 residues. In germline, CDR1 is MRHNA, CDR2 SNTAGT. CDR3 in amino acids: CASSDREGVSQPQHF. As DNA, the CDR3 is TGTGCCAGCAGTGACCGGGAAGGGGTTAGTCAGCCCCAGCATTTT.

This chain links TRBV6-5 with TRBJ2-4; 7 nucleotides agree with TRBD2. The V segment lost 2 bases and the J segment 3 bases; nucleotides outside the gene matches: 7. The CDR3 is 16 residues long. The germline V gene encodes CDR1 MNHEY and CDR2 SVGAGI. The CDR3: CASSYEGGGSKNIQYF. Here the CDR3 DNA reads TGTGCCAGCAGTTACGAGGGAGGCGGGAGCAAAAACATTCAGTACTTC.

The chain uses TRBV19 and TRBJ1-2; TRBD1 aligns across 9 bases. CDR3 length: 14 amino acids. The V gene's germline CDR1 is LNHDA and CDR2 SQIVND (reference sequence). J gave up 2 bases and V 6 bases, and 4 bases lay outside the gene matches. DNA for the CDR3: TGTGCCAGTAGCCCGGACAGGGGCAACTATGGCTACACCTTC. Translated: CASSPDRGNYGYTF.

This chain connects TRBV11-3 to TRBJ2-3; 14 positions agree with TRBD2. With 5 bases clipped from V and 5 bases from J, the junction kept 3 bases outside the gene matches. CDR1 is SGHNT, CDR2 YENEEA, per germline. The CDR3 has 15 residues. CDR3 protein: CASSHGTSGRDTQYF. CDR3 sequence (DNA): TGTGCCAGCAGCCACGGGACTAGCGGGAGAGATACGCAGTATTTT.

The rearrangement joins TRBV6-1 to TRBJ1-5; no firm D call. Germline loops: CDR1 MNHNS, CDR2 SASEGT. The CDR3 sequence is 13 residues long. V shed 3 bases and J shed 3 bases, with 6 bases lying between them. The DNA for the CDR3 is TGTGCCAGCAGTGACAGGACCAATCAGCCCCAGCATTTT. This codes for CASSDRTNQPQHF.

Written as DNA, the CDR3 is TGTGCCAGCAGGACCACAGGGGTCGGGCAAGAGACCCAGTACTTC. This sequence encodes CASRTTGVGQETQYF. The rearrangement joins TRBV28 to TRBJ2-5; TRBD1 agrees at 7 bases. This CDR3 region has 15 residues. J gave up 2 bases and V 6 bases, and 9 bases lay outside the gene matches. Germline V gives CDR1 MDHEN, CDR2 SYDVKM.

This clone was seen a handful of times. V and J are TRBV6-1 and TRBJ1-5; D not resolved. Germline CDR1 MNHNS, CDR2 SASEGT. This CDR3 spans 14 amino acids. The germline V and J ends were trimmed by 0 bases and 2 bases, with 5 bases remaining between them. The CDR3 is CASSEAGGNQPQHF. The CDR3 DNA is TGTGCCAGCAGTGAAGCCGGGGGCAATCAGCCCCAGCATTTT.

The chain uses TRBV11-3 and TRBJ2-5, with D unclear. Germline CDR1 SGHNT, CDR2 YENEEA. V was pared by 0 bases and J by 10 bases, with 12 bases between. The CDR3 has 13 amino acids. Here the CDR3 DNA reads TGTGCCAGCAGCTTAGATCGAAGGTCAGGCCAGTACTTC. Protein sequence: CASSLDRRSGQYF.

This sequence joins TRBV7-3 and TRBJ2-5; 12 nucleotides line up with TRBD2. The CDR3 runs to 15 residues. V lost 4 bases to trimming and J lost 4 bases; unmatched junction nucleotides: 4. CDR1 is SGHTA and CDR2 is FQGTGA in the germline V gene. CDR3 in amino acids: CASSSTSGSGETQYF. CDR3 nucleotides: TGTGCCAGCAGCTCGACTAGCGGGAGCGGAGAGACCCAGTACTTC.

The chain recombines TRBV7-2 with TRBJ2-3; D gene ambiguous. Germline lookup yields CDR1 SGHTA and CDR2 FQGNSA. This CDR3 is 14 amino acids long. The germline V and J ends were trimmed by 4 bases and 1 base, with 9 bases remaining between them. The CDR3 protein is CASSWYSGTDTQYF. The CDR3 DNA follows: TGTGCCAGCAGCTGGTATAGTGGCACAGATACGCAGTATTTT. Full variable domain (outside the CDR3, taken from reference TRBV7-2 and TRBJ2-3): GAGVSQSPSNKVTEKGKDVELRCDPISGHTALYWYRQSLGQGLEFLIYFQGNSAPDKSGLPSDRFSAERTGGSVSTLTIQRTQQEDSAVYLCASSWYSGTDTQYFGPGTRLTVL.